The clone carrying this T cell receptor (beta chain) was found a few times. Its target is unknown. The sample belongs to a study of T-cell memory formation after mild COVID-19. Whole-study results and caveats: CD4+ bias marked clones expanding day 15 to 37, unlike balanced contracting clones.

Each CDR3 protein is one row after TCRdb ran MiXCR on the 5' RACE reads. Among approximately 400,000 distinct CDR3 sequences, about a sixth were seen once, and the ten largest hold roughly 21%. V was clipped by 6 bases and J by 4 bases, with 19 bases between them. The CDR3 runs 15 residues. CDR1 SGHRS and CDR2 YFSETQ come from the germline V gene. The sequence was obtained from a young man who had mild COVID-19 (a few samples of this study predate the infection). Cell type and time point are not known. The V and J genes are TRBV5-1 and TRBJ1-2; possibly TRBD1 for D (5 bases). The source material was PBMCs or a T cell subset sorted from them (not recorded which). The CDR3 nucleotides read TGCGCCAGCACCCCGGGCGGCAGTGGGACCTATGGCTACACCTTC. This translates into CASTPGGSGTYGYTF.